These 27 T cell receptor beta chains originate from one sample sequenced in a study of cytomegalovirus exposure and HLA in healthy donors. The PCR had 60 Vbeta and 13 Jbeta primers. Data came from immunoSEQ multiplex PCR; TCRdb stores just in-frame clones and leaves some out. This table has about 180,000 clones, 75% to 85% appearing once. The sample comprised PBMCs. These TCRs come from a man aged 30 to 45 in good health and CMV-seropositive.

V is TRBV9 and J is TRBJ2-5; 7 nucleotides line up with TRBD1. CDR1 is SGDLS, CDR2 YYNGEE, per germline. The CDR3 spans 15 residues. Germline trimming cut 0 bases from V and 0 bases from J; bases unmatched to any gene: 2. The chain's CDR3 is CASSVGDSYQETQYF. Here the CDR3 DNA reads TGTGCCAGCAGCGTAGGGGACAGCTACCAAGAGACCCAGTACTTC.

The J gene is TRBJ2-6, the V gene TRBV18; TRBD1 agrees at 8 bases. Germline assignment: CDR1 KGHSH and CDR2 LQKENI. The junction had 12 bases not matched to a gene; V was cut back by 6 bases and J by 2 bases. The CDR3 length is 18 residues. CDR3 in DNA: TGTGCCAGCTCCCCTTGGGCGCAGGGGGCCCCTGGGGCCAACGTCCTGACTTTC. Amino acids: CASSPWAQGAPGANVLTF.

V and J are TRBV5-4 and TRBJ1-4; no reliable D call. The V gene's germline CDR1 is SGHNT and CDR2 YYREEE (reference sequence). The CDR3 is 15 amino acids. V gave up 2 bases and J gave up 1 base, with 9 bases separating them. CDR3 DNA sequence: TGTGCCAGCAGCTTTTCGGGTGAAACTAATGAAAAACTGTTTTTT. Encoded protein: CASSFSGETNEKLFF.

The chain is built from TRBV7-9 and TRBJ2-3, with D possibly being TRBD2 (6 bases). The V gene's germline CDR1 is SEHNR and CDR2 FQNEAQ (reference sequence). The V and J ends lost 6 bases and 0 bases respectively, with 13 bases between them. The CDR3 covers 15 residues. The chain's CDR3 is CASSPLGTSTDTQYF. CDR3 bases: TGTGCCAGCAGTCCATTAGGGACTAGCACAGATACGCAGTATTTT.

V and J are TRBV28 and TRBJ2-7, with TRBD2 matching 7 bases. Germline CDR1 reads MDHEN; CDR2 reads SYDVKM. This CDR3 is built from 17 residues. V dropped 2 bases and J dropped 5; count of bases not matched to a gene: 15. The CDR3 DNA follows: TGTGCCAGCAGTTTACGGGGGGTGGGTCTAGCGGAAAACGAGCAGTACTTC. Translation gives CASSLRGVGLAENEQYF.

The chain links TRBV5-1 to TRBJ2-1; 8 positions agree with TRBD1. Per the germline V gene, CDR1 is SGHRS and CDR2 is YFSETQ. CDR3 length: 17 amino acids. The ends lost 4 bases at V and 6 bases at J; junction bases unmatched: 15. CDR3 in DNA: TGCGCCAGCAGCGCGTCCCGAACAGGGGGACTTGTCAATGAGCAGTTCTTC. Protein sequence: CASSASRTGGLVNEQFF.

V and J are TRBV5-6 and TRBJ2-3, with TRBD1 identical over 11 bases. The trim removed 3 bases at V and 0 bases at J, leaving 3 bases unmatched. The CDR3 is 16 amino acids. CDR1 SGHDT and CDR2 YYEEEE come from the germline V gene. CDR3 DNA: TGTGCCAGCAGCTACGGGACAGGGGGGAGCACAGATACGCAGTATTTT. This sequence encodes CASSYGTGGSTDTQYF.

With respect to this clone: This sample includes further DNA sequences coding for the same CDR3. The rearrangement joins TRBV18 to TRBJ1-1; 9 bases map to TRBD1. The ends lost 0 bases at V and 8 bases at J; junction bases unmatched: 4. This CDR3 comprises 14 residues. Germline CDR1 is KGHSH and CDR2 is LQKENI. The CDR3, as DNA: TGTGCCAGCTCACCACCGGGACAGGGTGGGGAAGCTTTCTTT. Amino acid sequence: CASSPPGQGGEAFF.

The rearrangement uses TRBV5-4 and TRBJ2-5; 8 nucleotides line up with TRBD1. This CDR3 has 15 residues. V trimming: 4 bases; J trimming: 4 bases; junction bases outside the gene matches: 9. CDR1 and CDR2 from the germline V gene are SGHNT and YYREEE (reference sequence). The CDR3 nucleotides read TGTGCCAGCAGCCCCAGGGTCAGGGGGCGAGAGACCCAGTACTTC. Its protein product is CASSPRVRGRETQYF.

V gene TRBV19 combines with J gene TRBJ2-4, with 11 bases matching TRBD2. With V trimmed by 6 bases and J by 11 bases, 12 bases remained unmatched. CDR1 LNHDA and CDR2 SQIVND come from the germline V gene (reference sequence). This CDR3 has 15 residues. Written as DNA, the CDR3 is TGTGCCAGTAGAGGACTAGCGGGCCCTGCCGAGGTTCAGTACTTC. It encodes CASRGLAGPAEVQYF.

This chain uses TRBV6-6 with TRBJ2-7; 9 nucleotides match TRBD1. This CDR3 has 16 amino acids. With V trimmed by 0 bases and J by 0 bases, 3 bases remained unmatched. The V gene's germline CDR1 is MNHNY and CDR2 SVGAGI (reference sequence). The CDR3 coding sequence is TGTGCCAGCAGTTACTCGCGGACAGGGGCCTCCTACGAGCAGTACTTC. Protein sequence: CASSYSRTGASYEQYF.

This clone appeared once. The rearrangement joins TRBV5-4 to TRBJ2-1, with 7 nucleotides matching TRBD2. Germline V gives CDR1 SGHNT, CDR2 YYREEE (reference sequence). V shed 4 bases and J 10 bases; nucleotides not matched to a gene: 14. The CDR3 consists of 15 residues. The CDR3 DNA follows: TGTGCCAGCAGCCCGCGTTCGAGCGGGGTAGGGGAGCAGTTCTTC. As protein: CASSPRSSGVGEQFF.

V gene TRBV7-9 combines with J gene TRBJ2-1; 10 positions agree with TRBD1. CDR3 size: 15 residues. CDR1 is SEHNR, CDR2 FQNEAQ, per germline (reference sequence). With 1 base clipped from V and 9 bases from J, the junction kept 6 bases outside the gene matches. The CDR3 DNA reads TGTGCCAGCAGCTTAGGACAGGGGGCACAGGTTGAGCAGTTCTTC. Encoded protein: CASSLGQGAQVEQFF.

The chain recombines TRBV15 with TRBJ2-6; 9 nucleotides line up with TRBD1. The CDR3 has 18 residues. Germline V lookup: CDR1 LNHNV, CDR2 YYDKDF (reference sequence). With 4 bases clipped from V and 2 bases from J, the junction kept 9 bases outside the gene matches. The CDR3 is CATSIGTGLGTGANVLTF. The DNA for the CDR3 is TGTGCCACCAGCATCGGGACAGGGCTAGGCACTGGGGCCAACGTCCTGACTTTC.

This clone was observed a handful of times. The CDR3 here is CASSQVSNGGGADTQYF. In DNA, the CDR3 is TGTGCCAGCAGCCAAGTCAGTAACGGCGGGGGGGCGGATACGCAGTATTTT. The rearrangement links TRBV4-2 to TRBJ2-3; 9 bases fit TRBD2. The CDR3 runs to 17 residues. V trimming: 1 base; J trimming: 6 bases; junction bases outside the gene matches: 11. The V gene's germline CDR1 is LGHNA and CDR2 YNFKEQ.

V is TRBV5-4 and J is TRBJ2-3; 13 positions match TRBD2. CDR1 SGHNT and CDR2 YYREEE come from the germline V gene (reference sequence). V lost 4 bases and J lost 4; bases outside the gene matches: 6. This CDR3 contains 16 residues. Here the CDR3 reads CASSLRTSGSSDTQYF. CDR3 DNA sequence: TGTGCCAGCAGCCTTCGGACTAGCGGGAGTTCAGATACGCAGTATTTT.

The V and J genes are TRBV19 and TRBJ2-7; 10 bases are a match to TRBD2. Trimming took 1 base from V and 5 from J; bases not matched to a gene: 11. Germline V gives CDR1 LNHDA, CDR2 SQIVND (reference sequence). This CDR3 is 17 amino acids long. As DNA, the CDR3 is TGTGCCAGTAGTATAGTGCTAGCGGGAGAATGGGACCACGAGCAGTACTTC. Translating it yields CASSIVLAGEWDHEQYF.

The chain has TRBV5-6 and TRBJ1-6, with TRBD1 identical over 10 bases. The J segment lost 7 bases and the V segment lost 4 bases, leaving 8 bases of the junction unmatched. This CDR3 has 16 amino acids. CDR1 is SGHDT and CDR2 is YYEEEE in the germline V gene. The CDR3, as DNA: TGTGCCAGCAGCAGGGGGGACAGGGGATTGAATTCACCCCTCCACTTT. It codes for CASSRGDRGLNSPLHF.

Comments on this clone: The junction departs from the called germline gene at one end, perhaps through a read error. The rearrangement joins TRBV7-2 to TRBJ2-5; 7 bases line up with TRBD1. Germline V CDR1 and CDR2: SGHTA, FQGNSA. The CDR3 extends over 14 amino acids. CDR3 nucleotides: TGTGCCAGCAGCCCCAGGGACAGCCAAGAGGCCCAGTACTTC. Translated, it gives CASSPRDSQEAQYF.

CDR3 bases: TGTGCCAGCAGTTATTCCGGGACAGGGGAGAGTGAGCAGTTCTTC. Translated: CASSYSGTGESEQFF. This chain joins TRBV6-6 and TRBJ2-1, with 10 positions matching TRBD1. This CDR3 spans 15 amino acids. CDR1 and CDR2 from the germline V gene are MNHNY and SVGAGI (reference sequence). Trimming took 3 bases from V and 9 from J; bases not matched to a gene: 8.

This clone has only one observation. This chain uses TRBV7-2 with TRBJ2-2, with D possibly being TRBD2 (5 bases). The CDR3 covers 16 residues. V lost 5 bases to trimming and J lost 6 bases, with 19 bases between them. The germline CDR1 and CDR2 sequences are SGHTA and FQGNSA. The CDR3 reads CASSLSSGVIAGELFF. The CDR3 DNA sequence: TGTGCCAGCAGCCTCTCCTCCGGGGTTATAGCCGGGGAGCTGTTTTTT.

V is TRBV6-6 and J is TRBJ2-5; TRBD2 aligns across 10 bases. Germline lookup yields CDR1 MNHNY and CDR2 SVGAGI (reference sequence). There are 15 residues in the CDR3. With 4 bases clipped from V and 5 bases from J, the junction kept 7 bases outside the gene matches. The CDR3 bases are TGTGCCAGCAGTTCTAGAGCGGGGGGGCTGGAGACCCAGTACTTC. Translating it yields CASSSRAGGLETQYF.

This clone was seen only once. The V and J genes are TRBV30 and TRBJ1-2; 7 nucleotides align to TRBD1. CDR3 length equals 14 residues. The germline V gene encodes CDR1 GTSNPN and CDR2 SVGIG (reference sequence). Losses at the gene ends were 0 bases for V and 8 bases for J; bases not matched to a gene: 9. CDR3 DNA sequence: TGTGCCTGGAGTGTGGGGCAGGGGGGCCGCGGCTACACCTTC. It is translated as CAWSVGQGGRGYTF.

The J gene is TRBJ2-7, the V gene TRBV27, with 8 bases identical to TRBD2. Trimming cost V 2 bases and J 6 bases; bases outside gene matches: 6. The CDR3 has 14 residues. The germline V gene encodes CDR1 MNHEY and CDR2 SMNVEV (reference sequence). CDR3 protein: CASSLGSGGREQYF. DNA for the CDR3: TGTGCCAGCAGTTTAGGGTCGGGGGGGCGCGAGCAGTACTTC.

The V gene is TRBV6-5, the J gene TRBJ2-1, with D possibly being TRBD2 (5 bases). The germline V gene encodes CDR1 MNHEY and CDR2 SVGAGI. The CDR3 is made up of 15 amino acids. Trimming pared 8 bases from V and 8 bases from J, leaving 22 bases between. CDR3 nucleotides: TGTGCCAGCTGGCAACCCGGGGAGACCAAGGATGAGCAGTTCTTC. It codes for CASWQPGETKDEQFF.

V is TRBV5-1 and J is TRBJ2-6, with no clear D. CDR3 length: 17 amino acids. CDR1 and CDR2 (germline): SGHRS, YFSETQ. V shed 0 bases and J shed 0 bases, with 10 bases lying between them. The CDR3 DNA reads as TGCGCCAGCAGCTTGGTTGGAGTAACCTCTGGGGCCAACGTCCTGACTTTC. Its protein product is CASSLVGVTSGANVLTF.

The chain links TRBV6-5 to TRBJ1-6; D ambiguous. Germline-derived CDR1 and CDR2 are MNHEY and SVGAGI. This CDR3 spans 12 amino acids. V gave up 7 bases and J gave up 5 bases, with 6 bases separating them. CDR3 amino acids: CASKLNNSPLHF. CDR3 nucleotides: TGTGCCAGCAAGCTAAATAATTCACCCCTCCACTTT.